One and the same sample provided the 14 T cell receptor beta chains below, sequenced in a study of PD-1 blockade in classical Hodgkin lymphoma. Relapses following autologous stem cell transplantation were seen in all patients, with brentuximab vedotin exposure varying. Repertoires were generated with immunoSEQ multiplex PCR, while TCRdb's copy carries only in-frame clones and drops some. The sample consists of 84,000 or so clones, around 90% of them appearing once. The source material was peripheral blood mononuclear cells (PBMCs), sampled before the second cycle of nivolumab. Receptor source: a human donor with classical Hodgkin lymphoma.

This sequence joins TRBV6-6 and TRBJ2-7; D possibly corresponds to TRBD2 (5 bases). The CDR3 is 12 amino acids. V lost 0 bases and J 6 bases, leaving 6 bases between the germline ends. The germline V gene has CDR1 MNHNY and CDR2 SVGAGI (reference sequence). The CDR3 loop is CASSYSAAEQYF. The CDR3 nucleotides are TGTGCCAGCAGTTACTCAGCGGCCGAGCAGTACTTC.

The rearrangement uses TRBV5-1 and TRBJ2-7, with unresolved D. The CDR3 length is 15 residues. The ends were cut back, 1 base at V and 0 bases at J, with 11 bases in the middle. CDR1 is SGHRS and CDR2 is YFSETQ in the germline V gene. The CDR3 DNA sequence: TGCGCCAGCAGCTTGCCGGCAGGTAGCTCCTACGAGCAGTACTTC. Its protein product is CASSLPAGSSYEQYF.

CDR3 DNA sequence: TGTGCCAGCAGCGCCCACAGGGACACCTTC. Amino acids: CASSAHRDTF. This chain uses TRBV9 with TRBJ1-2; possibly TRBD1 for D (6 bases). Trimming took 3 bases from V and 12 from J, leaving 9 bases between them. The CDR3 totals 10 residues. Germline loops: CDR1 SGDLS, CDR2 YYNGEE.

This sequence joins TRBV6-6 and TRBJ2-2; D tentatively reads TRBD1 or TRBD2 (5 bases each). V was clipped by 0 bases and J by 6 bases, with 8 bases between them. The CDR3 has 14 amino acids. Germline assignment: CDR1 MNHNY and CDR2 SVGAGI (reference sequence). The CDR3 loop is CASSYSGASGELFF. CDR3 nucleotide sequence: TGTGCCAGCAGTTACTCCGGGGCTTCCGGGGAGCTGTTTTTT.

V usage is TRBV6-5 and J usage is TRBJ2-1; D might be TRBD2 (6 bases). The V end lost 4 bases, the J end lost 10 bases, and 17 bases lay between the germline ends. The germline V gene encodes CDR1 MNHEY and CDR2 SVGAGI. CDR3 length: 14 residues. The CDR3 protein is CASSFSGTTREQFF. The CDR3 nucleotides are TGTGCCAGCAGTTTCTCCGGTACGACTAGGGAGCAGTTCTTC.

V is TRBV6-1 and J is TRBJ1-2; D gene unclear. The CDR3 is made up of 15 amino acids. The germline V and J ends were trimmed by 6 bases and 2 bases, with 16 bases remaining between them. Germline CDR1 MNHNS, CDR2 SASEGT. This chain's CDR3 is CASRSSSAANYGYTF. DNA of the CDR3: TGTGCCAGCAGATCGAGTTCGGCAGCCAACTATGGCTACACCTTC.

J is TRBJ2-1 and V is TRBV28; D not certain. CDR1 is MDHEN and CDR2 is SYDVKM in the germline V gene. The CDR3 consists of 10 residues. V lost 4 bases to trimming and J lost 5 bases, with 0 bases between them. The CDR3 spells CASSYNEQFF. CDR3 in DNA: TGTGCCAGCAGTTACAATGAGCAGTTCTTC.

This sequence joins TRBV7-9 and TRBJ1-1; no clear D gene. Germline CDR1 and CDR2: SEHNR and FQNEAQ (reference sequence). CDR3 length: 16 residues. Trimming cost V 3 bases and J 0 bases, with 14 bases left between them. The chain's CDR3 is CASSFDRESLNTEAFF. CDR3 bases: TGTGCCAGCAGCTTCGACCGGGAAAGCTTGAACACTGAAGCTTTCTTT.

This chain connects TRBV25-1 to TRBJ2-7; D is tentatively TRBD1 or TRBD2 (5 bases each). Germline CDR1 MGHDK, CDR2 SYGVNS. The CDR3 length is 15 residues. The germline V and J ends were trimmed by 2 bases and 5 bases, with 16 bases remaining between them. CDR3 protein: CASSEPGRGSHEQYF. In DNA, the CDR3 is TGTGCCAGCAGTGAACCGGGACGAGGTTCCCACGAGCAGTACTTC.

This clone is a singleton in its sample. DNA for the CDR3: TGTGCCAGCAGCGACTGGTTCCAAGAGACCCAGTACTTC. Protein sequence: CASSDWFQETQYF. The V gene is TRBV7-9, the J gene TRBJ2-5; D remains unclear. Trimming pared 5 bases from V and 1 base from J, leaving 8 bases between. Germline V lookup: CDR1 SEHNR, CDR2 FQNEAQ (reference sequence). CDR3 size: 13 residues.

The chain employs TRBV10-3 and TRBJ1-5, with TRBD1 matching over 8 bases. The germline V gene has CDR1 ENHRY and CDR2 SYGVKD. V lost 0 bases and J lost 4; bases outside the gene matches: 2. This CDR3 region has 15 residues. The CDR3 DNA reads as TGTGCCATCAGTGAGTCGGGACAGGTAAATCAGCCCCAGCATTTT. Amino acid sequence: CAISESGQVNQPQHF.

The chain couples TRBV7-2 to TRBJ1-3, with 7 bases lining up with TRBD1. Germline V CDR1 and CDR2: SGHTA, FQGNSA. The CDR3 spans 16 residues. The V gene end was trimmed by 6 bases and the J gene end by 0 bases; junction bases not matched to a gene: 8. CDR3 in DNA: TGTGCCAGCAGACAGGGGACTGGAGACTCTGGAAACACCATATATTTT. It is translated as CASRQGTGDSGNTIYF.

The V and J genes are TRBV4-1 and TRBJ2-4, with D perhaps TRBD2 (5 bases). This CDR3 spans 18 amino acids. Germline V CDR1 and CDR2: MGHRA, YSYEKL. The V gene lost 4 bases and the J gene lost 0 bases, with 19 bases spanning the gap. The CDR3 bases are TGCGCCAGCAGCCCGGGGAATGGCAACAGTCTAGCCAAAAACATTCAGTACTTC. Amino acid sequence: CASSPGNGNSLAKNIQYF.

The CDR3 reads CASTKTGPKGEQYF. The CDR3 nucleotides are TGTGCCAGCACCAAGACAGGGCCAAAGGGGGAGCAGTACTTC. V usage is TRBV10-3 and J usage is TRBJ2-7, with TRBD1 identical over 7 bases. CDR3 size: 14 residues. V shed 10 bases and J 7 bases; nucleotides not matched to a gene: 16. Looked up from germline, CDR1 is ENHRY and CDR2 is SYGVKD.